Listed below are T cell receptor beta chains from one sample, sequenced in a study of blood T cells in healthy people across ages. TCRdb processed the 5' RACE reads anew with MiXCR; each CDR3 protein has one entry. The sample consists of approximately 350,000 distinct CDR3 sequences, more than 45% of them appearing once. The sample consisted of blood. Every receptor here comes from a man aged 55-75 years in good health. Each CDR3 is given with its conserved first and last residue. The order of the fields is D gene, J gene, clone size, V gene, CDR3 protein, CDR3 DNA. D genes are given only for firm matches. Clone size is shown for a subset of rows, as once, few, many or a class of expanded clone.

. TRBJ2-7 few TRBV6-5 CASSYPGSYEQYF TGTGCCAGCAGTTACCCAGGGTCCTACGAGCAGTACTTC
. TRBJ2-7 few TRBV4-3 CASSQDWDGNSYEQYF TGCGCCAGCAGCCAAGATTGGGACGGGAACTCCTACGAGCAGTACTTC
. TRBJ2-7 . TRBV7-2 CASSSSRGDEQYF TGTGCCAGCAGCTCCTCTCGGGGCGACGAGCAGTACTTC
TRBD1 TRBJ2-6 . TRBV11-1 CASSMGQGSGANVLTF TGTGCCAGCAGCATGGGACAGGGGTCTGGGGCCAACGTCCTGACTTTC
. TRBJ2-5 . TRBV7-2 CASSLFTAETQYF TGTGCCAGCAGCTTATTCACGGCAGAGACCCAGTACTTC
. TRBJ2-1 few TRBV7-9 CASSLKGGSSYNEQFF TGTGCCAGCAGCTTGAAGGGGGGGAGCTCCTACAATGAGCAGTTCTTC
. TRBJ2-5 . TRBV5-1 CASSLGTTSHEQYF TGCGCCAGCAGCTTGGGGACAACGAGCCATGAGCAGTACTTC
. TRBJ1-4 . TRBV6-2/TRBV6-3 CASSYGPTGGNEKLFF TGTGCCAGCAGTTACGGGCCCACCGGGGGAAATGAAAAACTGTTTTTT
. TRBJ2-3 . TRBV2 CASSGGVTRTDTQYF TGTGCCAGCAGTGGGGGGGTGACCCGCACAGATACGCAGTATTTT
. TRBJ1-1 . TRBV10-2 CASSERSEAFF TGCGCCAGCAGTGAACGGTCTGAAGCTTTCTTT
. TRBJ2-7 . TRBV30 CAWSEGRNYEQYF TGTGCCTGGAGTGAGGGTCGGAACTACGAGCAGTACTTC
TRBD2 TRBJ2-5 . TRBV15 CATSRGSSGRAREQYF TGTGCCACCAGCAGAGGTTCTAGCGGGAGGGCAAGGGAGCAGTACTTC
. TRBJ2-5 . TRBV5-1 CASSLTPGEQETQYF TGCGCCAGCAGCTTGACCCCAGGGGAACAGGAGACCCAGTACTTC
. TRBJ2-3 . TRBV20-1 CSALHPSFADTQYF TGCAGTGCCCTCCACCCCAGCTTCGCAGATACGCAGTATTTT
TRBD2 TRBJ2-2 once TRBV19 CASSRPSGGSGQRGTGELFF TGTGCCAGTAGTCGCCCTAGCGGGGGATCCGGGCAAAGGGGCACCGGGGAGCTGTTTTTT
. TRBJ2-7 . TRBV27 CASSSVGEQYF TGTGCCAGCAGTTCCGTAGGGGAGCAGTACTTC
. TRBJ1-1 . TRBV18 CASSSNAGTEAFF TGTGCCAGCTCATCTAACGCGGGGACCGAAGCTTTCTTT
. TRBJ2-7 . TRBV20-1 CSARPPGITYNEQYF TGCAGTGCTAGACCCCCGGGGATCACCTACAATGAGCAGTACTTC
. TRBJ2-1 . TRBV7-7 CASSFSAYNEQFF TGTGCTAGCAGCTTCTCGGCCTACAATGAGCAGTTCTTC
. TRBJ2-7 . TRBV27 CATRWAPGGNNYEQYF TGTGCCACCCGTTGGGCTCCTGGGGGGAATAACTACGAGCAGTACTTC
TRBD1 TRBJ2-1 . TRBV20-1 CSARYSGTGDNEQFF TGCAGTGCTAGATACTCCGGGACAGGTGACAATGAGCAGTTCTTC
. TRBJ2-7 . TRBV29-1 CSVASKGEQYF TGCAGCGTTGCGTCCAAGGGGGAGCAGTACTTC
. TRBJ1-1 . TRBV7-9 CASSLARTAMNTEAFF TGTGCCAGCAGCTTAGCTAGGACAGCAATGAACACTGAAGCTTTCTTT
. TRBJ1-1 once TRBV12-3/TRBV12-4 CASSVGVYRWAAFF TGTGCCAGCAGTGTGGGGGTATACAGGTGGGCAGCTTTCTTT
TRBD2 TRBJ2-7 . TRBV20-1 CSFTSGSDNEQYF TGCAGTTTTACTAGCGGGAGCGACAATGAGCAGTACTTC